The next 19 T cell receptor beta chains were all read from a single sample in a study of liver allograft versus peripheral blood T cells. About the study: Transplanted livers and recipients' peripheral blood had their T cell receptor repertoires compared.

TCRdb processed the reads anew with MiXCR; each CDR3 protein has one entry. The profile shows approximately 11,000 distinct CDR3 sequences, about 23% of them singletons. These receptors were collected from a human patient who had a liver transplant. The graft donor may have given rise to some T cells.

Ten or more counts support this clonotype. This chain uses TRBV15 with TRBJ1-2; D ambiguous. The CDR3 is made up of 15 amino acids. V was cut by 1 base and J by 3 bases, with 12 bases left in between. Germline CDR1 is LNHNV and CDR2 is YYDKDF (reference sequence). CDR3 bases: TGTGCCACCAGCAGAGTAGATGTGGGTGACTATGGCTACACCTTC. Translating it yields CATSRVDVGDYGYTF.

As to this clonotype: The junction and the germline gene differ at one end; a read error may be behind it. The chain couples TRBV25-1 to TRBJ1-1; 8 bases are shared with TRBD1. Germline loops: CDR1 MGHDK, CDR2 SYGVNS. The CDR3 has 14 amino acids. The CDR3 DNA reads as TGTGCCAACTTTCTCGACAGGGGTAAATCTGAGGCTTTCTTT. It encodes CANFLDRGKSEAFF.

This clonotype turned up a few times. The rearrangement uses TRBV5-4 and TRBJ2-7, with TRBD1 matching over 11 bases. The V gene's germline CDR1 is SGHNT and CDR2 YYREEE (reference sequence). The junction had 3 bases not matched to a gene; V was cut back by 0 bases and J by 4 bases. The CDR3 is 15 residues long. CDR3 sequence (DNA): TGTGCCAGCAGCTTGGGAGGGACAGGGGGATACGAGCAGTACTTC. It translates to CASSLGGTGGYEQYF.

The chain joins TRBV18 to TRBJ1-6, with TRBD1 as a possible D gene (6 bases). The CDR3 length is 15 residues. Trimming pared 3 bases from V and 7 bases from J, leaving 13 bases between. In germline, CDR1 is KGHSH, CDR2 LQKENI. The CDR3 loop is CASSPPGQWNSPLHF. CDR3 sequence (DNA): TGTGCCAGCTCACCGCCGGGACAATGGAATTCACCCCTCCACTTT.

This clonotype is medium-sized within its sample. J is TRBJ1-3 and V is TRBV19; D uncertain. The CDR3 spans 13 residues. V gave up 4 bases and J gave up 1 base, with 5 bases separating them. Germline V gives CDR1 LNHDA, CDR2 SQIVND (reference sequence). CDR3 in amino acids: CASSSRSGNTIYF. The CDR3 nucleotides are TGTGCCAGTAGTAGCCGTTCTGGAAACACCATATATTTT.

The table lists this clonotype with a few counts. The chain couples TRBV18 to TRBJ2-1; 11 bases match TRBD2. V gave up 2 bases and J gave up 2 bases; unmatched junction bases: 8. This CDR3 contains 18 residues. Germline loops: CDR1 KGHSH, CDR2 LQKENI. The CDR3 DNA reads TGTGCCAGCTCACCAAGAGCCGGGACTAGCGGAACCTACAATGAGCAGTTCTTC. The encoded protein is CASSPRAGTSGTYNEQFF.

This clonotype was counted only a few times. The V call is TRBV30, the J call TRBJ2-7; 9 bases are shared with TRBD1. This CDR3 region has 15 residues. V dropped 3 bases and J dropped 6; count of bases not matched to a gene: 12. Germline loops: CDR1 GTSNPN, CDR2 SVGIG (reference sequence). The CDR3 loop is CAWSPWDRDGGEQYF. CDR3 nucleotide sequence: TGTGCCTGGAGCCCCTGGGACAGGGATGGGGGCGAGCAGTACTTC.

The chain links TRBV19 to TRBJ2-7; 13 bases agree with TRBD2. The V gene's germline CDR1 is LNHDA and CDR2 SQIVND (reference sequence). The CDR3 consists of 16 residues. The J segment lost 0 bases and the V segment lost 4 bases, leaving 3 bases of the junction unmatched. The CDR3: CASSTRTSGSSYEQYF. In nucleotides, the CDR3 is TGTGCCAGTAGTACTCGGACTAGCGGGAGCTCCTACGAGCAGTACTTC.

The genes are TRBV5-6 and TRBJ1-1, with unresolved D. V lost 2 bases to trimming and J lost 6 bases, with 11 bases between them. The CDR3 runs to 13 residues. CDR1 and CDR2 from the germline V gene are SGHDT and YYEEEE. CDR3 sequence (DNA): TGTGCCAGCAGCTTACCCGCATTGTCTGAAGCTTTCTTT. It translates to CASSLPALSEAFF.

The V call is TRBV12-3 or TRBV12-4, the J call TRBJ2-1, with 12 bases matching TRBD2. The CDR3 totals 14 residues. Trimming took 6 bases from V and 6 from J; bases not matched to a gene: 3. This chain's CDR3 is CASRLAGGRNEQFF. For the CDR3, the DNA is TGTGCCAGCAGGCTAGCGGGAGGGCGCAATGAGCAGTTCTTC.

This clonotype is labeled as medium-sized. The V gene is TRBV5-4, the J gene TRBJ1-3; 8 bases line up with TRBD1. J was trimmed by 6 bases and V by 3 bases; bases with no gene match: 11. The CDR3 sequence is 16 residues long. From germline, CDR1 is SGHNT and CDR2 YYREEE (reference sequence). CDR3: CASSSGQGRVENTIYF. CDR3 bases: TGTGCCAGCAGCTCTGGACAGGGAAGAGTTGAAAACACCATATATTTT.

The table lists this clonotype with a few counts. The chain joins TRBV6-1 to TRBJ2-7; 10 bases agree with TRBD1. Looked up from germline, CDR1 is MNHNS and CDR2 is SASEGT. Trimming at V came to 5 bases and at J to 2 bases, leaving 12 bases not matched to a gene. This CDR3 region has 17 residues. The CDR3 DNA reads TGTGCCAGCAGTTACCAACAGGGACAGGGGAAAGCCTACGAGCAGTACTTC. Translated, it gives CASSYQQGQGKAYEQYF.

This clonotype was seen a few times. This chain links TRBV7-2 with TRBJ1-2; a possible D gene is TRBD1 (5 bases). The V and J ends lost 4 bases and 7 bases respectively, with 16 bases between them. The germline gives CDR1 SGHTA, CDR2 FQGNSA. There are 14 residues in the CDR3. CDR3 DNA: TGTGCCAGCAGCTCCAGGGAATTGGCGGCTGGCTACACCTTC. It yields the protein CASSSRELAAGYTF.

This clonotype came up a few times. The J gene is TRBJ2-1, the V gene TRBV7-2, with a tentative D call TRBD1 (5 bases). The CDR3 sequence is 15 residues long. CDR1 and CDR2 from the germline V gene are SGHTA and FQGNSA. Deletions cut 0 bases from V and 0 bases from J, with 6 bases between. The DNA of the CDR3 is TGTGCCAGCAGCTTAGCCAGGGACTCCTACAATGAGCAGTTCTTC. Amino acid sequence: CASSLARDSYNEQFF. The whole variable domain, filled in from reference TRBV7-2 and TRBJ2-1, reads GAGVSQSPSNKVTEKGKDVELRCDPISGHTALYWYRQSLGQGLEFLIYFQGNSAPDKSGLPSDRFSAERTGGSVSTLTIQRTQQEDSAVYLCASSLARDSYNEQFFGPGTRLTVL.

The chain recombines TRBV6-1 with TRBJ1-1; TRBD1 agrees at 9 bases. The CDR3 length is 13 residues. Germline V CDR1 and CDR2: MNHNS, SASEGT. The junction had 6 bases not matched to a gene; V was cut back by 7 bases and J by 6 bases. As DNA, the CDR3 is TGTGCCAGCACGATGGGACAGGGATCTGAAGCTTTCTTT. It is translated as CASTMGQGSEAFF.

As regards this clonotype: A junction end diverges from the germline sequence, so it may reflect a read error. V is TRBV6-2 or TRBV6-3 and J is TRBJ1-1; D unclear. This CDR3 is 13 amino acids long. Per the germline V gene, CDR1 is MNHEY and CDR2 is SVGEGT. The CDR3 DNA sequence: TGTGCCAGCACAAGGACTTTACTTACTGTAGCTTTCTTT. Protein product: CASTRTLLTVAFF.

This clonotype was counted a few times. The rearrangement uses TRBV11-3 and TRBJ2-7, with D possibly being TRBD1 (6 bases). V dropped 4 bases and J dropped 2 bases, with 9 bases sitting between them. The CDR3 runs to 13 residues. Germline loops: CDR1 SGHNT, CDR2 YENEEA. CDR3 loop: CASSSGQTYEQYF. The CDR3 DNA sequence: TGTGCCAGCAGCTCAGGACAGACCTACGAGCAGTACTTC.

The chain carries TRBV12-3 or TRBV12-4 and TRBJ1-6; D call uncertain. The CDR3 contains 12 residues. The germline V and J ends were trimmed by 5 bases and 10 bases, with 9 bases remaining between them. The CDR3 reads CASSKGLSPLHF. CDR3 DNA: TGTGCCAGCAGTAAGGGCTTATCACCCCTCCACTTT.

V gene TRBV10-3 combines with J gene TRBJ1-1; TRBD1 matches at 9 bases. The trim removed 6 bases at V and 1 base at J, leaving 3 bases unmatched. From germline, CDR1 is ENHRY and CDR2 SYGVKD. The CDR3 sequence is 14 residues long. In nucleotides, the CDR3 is TGTGCCATCAGACCGGGACAGGGGAACACTGAAGCTTTCTTT. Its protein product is CAIRPGQGNTEAFF.